These 13 T cell receptor beta chains were all obtained from the same sample, sequenced in a study of blood T cell dynamics during melanoma immunotherapy. Described time point: week 3, after first cycle of checkpoint inhibitor. Method: immunoSEQ multiplex PCR; TCRdb's copy keeps in-frame clones and lacks some. In the table there are 10,000 to 15,000 clones, around 91% of which are singletons. The source was effector memory CD8+ T cells from blood, collected from a patient treated with checkpoint blockade. These receptor sequences come from a human donor with melanoma.

J is TRBJ2-5 and V is TRBV7-9, with 9 bases fitting TRBD2. This CDR3 spans 13 amino acids. CDR1 is SEHNR, CDR2 FQNEAQ, per germline (reference sequence). Trimming at V came to 7 bases and at J to 2 bases, leaving 2 bases not matched to a gene. CDR3 sequence (DNA): TGTGCCAGCACTAGCGGGGAACAAGAGACCCAGTACTTC. Residues: CASTSGEQETQYF.

The chain uses TRBV6-1 and TRBJ1-5; no clear D gene. V lost 2 bases, J lost 0 bases, and 11 bases lay in between. From germline, CDR1 is MNHNS and CDR2 SASEGT. The CDR3 is made up of 16 amino acids. CDR3 nucleotide sequence: TGTGCCAGCAGTGAAACTCGGGGATATAGCAATCAGCCCCAGCATTTT. Its protein product is CASSETRGYSNQPQHF.

This chain joins TRBV27 and TRBJ2-3; the D is unclear. Germline lookup yields CDR1 MNHEY and CDR2 SMNVEV (reference sequence). This CDR3 contains 13 residues. Trimming shortened V by 8 bases and J by 1 base, and 10 bases separated the two germline ends. CDR3 DNA: TGTGCCAGCGGATACCCGGGCACAGATACGCAGTATTTT. It is translated as CASGYPGTDTQYF.

This clone was seen once. The chain employs TRBV27 and TRBJ2-1; possible D gene TRBD2, 7 bases. CDR3 length: 13 residues. Germline CDR1 MNHEY, CDR2 SMNVEV (reference sequence). The ends were cut back, 6 bases at V and 12 bases at J, with 18 bases in the middle. The CDR3 region is CASSGGSGARQFF. CDR3 DNA sequence: TGTGCCAGCAGCGGGGGGTCAGGGGCTCGGCAGTTCTTC.

The chain is built from TRBV27 and TRBJ2-7, with D tentatively TRBD1 (5 bases). The V end lost 3 bases, the J end lost 7 bases, and 19 bases lay between the germline ends. Looked up from germline, CDR1 is MNHEY and CDR2 is SMNVEV (reference sequence). The length of the CDR3 is 15 residues. CDR3 sequence (DNA): TGTGCCAGCAGTTTCCACCAGGGCTCCCCCGGGGAGCAGTACTTC. Residues: CASSFHQGSPGEQYF.

The chain has TRBV27 and TRBJ1-2, with D hard to call. The germline V gene encodes CDR1 MNHEY and CDR2 SMNVEV (reference sequence). V lost 6 bases and J lost 2, with 10 bases in between. The CDR3 runs 13 residues. The CDR3 DNA follows: TGTGCCAGCAGGGACGGACTGAACTATGGCTACACCTTC. It is translated as CASRDGLNYGYTF.

This chain uses TRBV21-1 with TRBJ2-5. TRBV21-1 represents a pseudogene. The CDR3 loop spans 17 amino acids. This chain's CDR3 is CASSPKEGGAEEETQYF. In nucleotides, the CDR3 is TGTGCCAGCAGCCCCAAGGAGGGGGGCGCTGAGGAAGAGACCCAGTACTTC.

This clone has a single count. J is TRBJ2-3 and V is TRBV6-1; D not resolved. The CDR3 sequence is 15 residues long. Germline assignment: CDR1 MNHNS and CDR2 SASEGT. V gave up 2 bases and J gave up 0 bases, with 9 bases separating them. The CDR3 coding sequence is TGTGCCAGCAGTGAATTGGGATATAGCACAGATACGCAGTATTTT. Translation: CASSELGYSTDTQYF.

The rearrangement links TRBV30 to TRBJ1-5; 7 bases map to TRBD1. This CDR3 is built from 15 residues. Germline lookup yields CDR1 GTSNPN and CDR2 SVGIG (reference sequence). Germline trimming cut 3 bases from V and 5 bases from J; bases unmatched to any gene: 10. CDR3 DNA: TGTGCCTGGAGCATCAGGGACAGTATAGATCAGCCCCAGCATTTT. This gives the protein CAWSIRDSIDQPQHF. Looking up the rest from reference TRBV30 and TRBJ1-5 gives the full variable domain: SQTIHQWPATLVQPVGSPLSLECTVEGTSNPNLYWYRQAAGRGLQLLFYSVGIGQISSEVPQNLSASRPQDRQFILSSKKLLLSDSGFYLCAWSIRDSIDQPQHFGDGTRLSIL.

The gene calls are TRBV11-2 and TRBJ2-7; TRBD1 matches at 7 bases. The length of the CDR3 is 13 residues. The V and J ends lost 5 bases and 4 bases, in that order; junction bases with no gene match: 5. Germline V CDR1 and CDR2: SGHAT, FQNNGV. CDR3: CASSPGQDYEQYF. For the CDR3, the DNA is TGTGCCAGCAGCCCCGGACAGGATTACGAGCAGTACTTC.

The rearrangement links TRBV29-1 to TRBJ2-7; 8 bases agree with TRBD1. There are 13 residues in the CDR3. Germline values: CDR1 SQVTM, CDR2 ANQGSEA. Trimming removed 6 bases from V and 1 base from J; junction bases left unmatched: 5. The DNA for the CDR3 is TGCAGCGTCGCCGGGACAGGTTCCTACGAGCAGTACTTC. This gives the protein CSVAGTGSYEQYF.

The rearrangement links TRBV5-4 to TRBJ2-7; TRBD1 matches 8 bases. Per the germline V gene, CDR1 is SGHNT and CDR2 is YYREEE (reference sequence). This CDR3 contains 14 residues. Unmatched junction bases numbered 6, after V lost 3 bases and J lost 4 bases. DNA for the CDR3: TGTGCCAGCAGCTCCTCAGGGGGCTGGTACGAGCAGTACTTC. This sequence encodes CASSSSGGWYEQYF. The variable domain in full, completed from reference TRBV5-4 and TRBJ2-7, reads ETGVTQSPTHLIKTRGQQVTLRCSSQSGHNTVSWYQQALGQGPQFIFQYYREEENGRGNFPPRFSGLQFPNYSSELNVNALELDDSALYLCASSSSGGWYEQYFGPGTRLTVT.

The chain has TRBV7-9 and TRBJ2-5; D is uncertain. Judging by the DNA end, TRBJ2-7 fits better; the J call may be wrong. Germline-derived CDR1 and CDR2 are SEHNR and FQNEAQ (reference sequence). This CDR3 comprises 12 residues. CDR3 sequence reads: CASRRISYEQYF. The CDR3 DNA follows: TGTGCCAGCAGGAGAATCTCCTACGAGCAGTACTTC.